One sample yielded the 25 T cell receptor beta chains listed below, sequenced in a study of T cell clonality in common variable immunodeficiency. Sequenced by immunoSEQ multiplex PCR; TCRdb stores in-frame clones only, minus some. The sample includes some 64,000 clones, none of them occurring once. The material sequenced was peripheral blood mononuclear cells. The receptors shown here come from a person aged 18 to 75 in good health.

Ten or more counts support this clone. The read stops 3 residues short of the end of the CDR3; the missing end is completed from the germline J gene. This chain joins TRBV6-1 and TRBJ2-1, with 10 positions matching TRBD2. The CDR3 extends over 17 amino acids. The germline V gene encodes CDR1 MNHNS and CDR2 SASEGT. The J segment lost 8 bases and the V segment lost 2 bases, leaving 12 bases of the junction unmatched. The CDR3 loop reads CASSEFQGLAGDDEQFF. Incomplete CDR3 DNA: TGTGCCAGCAGTGAATTTCAGGGGCTAGCGGGGGACGATGAG.

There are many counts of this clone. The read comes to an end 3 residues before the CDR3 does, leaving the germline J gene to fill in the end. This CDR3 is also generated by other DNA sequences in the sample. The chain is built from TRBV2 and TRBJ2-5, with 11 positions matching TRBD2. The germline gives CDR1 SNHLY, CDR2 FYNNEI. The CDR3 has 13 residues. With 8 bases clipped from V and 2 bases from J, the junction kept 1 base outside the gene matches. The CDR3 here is CASLAGGQETQYF. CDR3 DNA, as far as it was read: TGTGCCAGCCTAGCGGGGGGACAAGAGACC. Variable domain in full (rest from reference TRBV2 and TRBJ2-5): EPEVTQTPSHQVTQMGQEVILRCVPISNHLYFYWYRQILGQKVEFLVSFYNNEISEKSEIFDDQFSVERPDGSNFTLKIRSTKLEDSAMYFCASLAGGQETQYFGPGTRLLVL.

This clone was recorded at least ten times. The part of the CDR3 DNA that was read is TGTGCCAGCAGTCGGGGGGTGACAACTAATGAAAAA. Its protein is CASSRGVTTNEK. The complete CDR3 reads CASSRGVTTNEKLFF. The J gene is TRBJ1-4, the V gene TRBV9, with TRBD1 as a possible D gene (5 bases). The CDR3 end lies 3 residues beyond the end of the read and is filled in from the germline J gene. There are 15 residues in the CDR3. Trimming shortened V by 5 bases and J by 0 bases, and 11 bases separated the two germline ends. Germline CDR1 and CDR2: SGDLS and YYNGEE.

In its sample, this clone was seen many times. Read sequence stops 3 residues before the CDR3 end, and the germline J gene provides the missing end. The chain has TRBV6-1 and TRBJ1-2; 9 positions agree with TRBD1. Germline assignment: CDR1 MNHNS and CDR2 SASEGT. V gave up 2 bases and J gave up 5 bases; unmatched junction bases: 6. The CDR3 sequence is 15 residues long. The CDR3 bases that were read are TGTGCCAGCAGTGAATACAGGGGGCGCGGATATGGC. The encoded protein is CASSEYRGRGYG. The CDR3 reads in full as CASSEYRGRGYGYTF.

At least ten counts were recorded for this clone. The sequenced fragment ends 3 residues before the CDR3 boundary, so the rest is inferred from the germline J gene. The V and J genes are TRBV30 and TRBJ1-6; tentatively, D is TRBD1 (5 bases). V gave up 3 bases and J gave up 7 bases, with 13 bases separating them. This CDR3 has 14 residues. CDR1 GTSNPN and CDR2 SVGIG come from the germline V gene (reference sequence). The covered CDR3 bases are TGTGCCTGGAGGCCGGGGGGGGTGAATTCACCC. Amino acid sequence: CAWRPGGVNSP. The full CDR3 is CAWRPGGVNSPLHF. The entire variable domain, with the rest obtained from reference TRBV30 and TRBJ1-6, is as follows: SQTIHQWPATLVQPVGSPLSLECTVEGTSNPNLYWYRQAAGRGLQLLFYSVGIGQISSEVPQNLSASRPQDRQFILSSKKLLLSDSGFYLCAWRPGGVNSPLHFGNGTRLTVT.

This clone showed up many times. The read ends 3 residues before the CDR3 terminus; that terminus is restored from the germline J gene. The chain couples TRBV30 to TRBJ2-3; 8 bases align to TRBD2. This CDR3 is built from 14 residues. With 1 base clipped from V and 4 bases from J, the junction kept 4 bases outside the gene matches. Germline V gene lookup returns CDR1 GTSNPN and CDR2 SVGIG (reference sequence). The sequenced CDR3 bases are TGTGCCTGGAGTGCGGCGGGAGGATCAGATACG. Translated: CAWSAAGGSDT. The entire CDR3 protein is CAWSAAGGSDTQYF.

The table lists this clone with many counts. The CDR3 bases that were read are TGTGCCAGCAGTTTAGGCGGCGCTGGGGCCAACGTC. Protein product: CASSLGGAGANV. The full-length CDR3 reads as CASSLGGAGANVLTF. J is TRBJ2-6 and V is TRBV27, with unresolved D. The CDR3 goes on 3 residues after the read ends, and that part is filled in from the germline J gene. In germline, CDR1 is MNHEY, CDR2 SMNVEV (reference sequence). CDR3 length: 15 amino acids. V lost 2 bases, J lost 2 bases, and 7 bases lay in between.

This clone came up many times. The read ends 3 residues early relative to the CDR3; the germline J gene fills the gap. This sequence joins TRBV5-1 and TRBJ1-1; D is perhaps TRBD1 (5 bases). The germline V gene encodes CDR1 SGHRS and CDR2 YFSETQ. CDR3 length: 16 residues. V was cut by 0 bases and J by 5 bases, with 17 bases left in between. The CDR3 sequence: CASSLGTQGRFTEAFF. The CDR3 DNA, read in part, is TGCGCCAGCAGCTTGGGGACACAAGGAAGGTTTACTGAA.

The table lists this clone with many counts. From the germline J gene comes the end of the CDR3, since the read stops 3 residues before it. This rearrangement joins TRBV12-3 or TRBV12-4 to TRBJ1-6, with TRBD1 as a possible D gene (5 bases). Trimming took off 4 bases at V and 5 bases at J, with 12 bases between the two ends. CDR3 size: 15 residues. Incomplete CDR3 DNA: TGTGCCAGCAGTTCAGGGTCCTTAAATAATTCACCC. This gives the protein CASSSGSLNNSP. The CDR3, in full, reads CASSSGSLNNSPLHF.

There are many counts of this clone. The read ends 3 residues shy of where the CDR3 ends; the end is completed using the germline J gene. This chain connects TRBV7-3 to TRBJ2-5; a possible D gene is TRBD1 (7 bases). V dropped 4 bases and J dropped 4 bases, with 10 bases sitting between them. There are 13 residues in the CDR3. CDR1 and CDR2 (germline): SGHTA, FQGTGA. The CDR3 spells CASSSQGGETQYF. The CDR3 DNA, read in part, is TGTGCCAGCAGCTCCCAGGGGGGAGAGACC.

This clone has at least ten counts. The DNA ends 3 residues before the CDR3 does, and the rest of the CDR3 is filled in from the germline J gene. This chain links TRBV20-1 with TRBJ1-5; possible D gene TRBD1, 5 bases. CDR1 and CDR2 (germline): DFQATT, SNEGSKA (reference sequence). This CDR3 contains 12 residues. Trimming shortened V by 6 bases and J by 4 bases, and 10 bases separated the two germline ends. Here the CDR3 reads CSARQTNQPQHF. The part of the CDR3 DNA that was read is TGCAGTGCAAGACAGACAAATCAGCCC.

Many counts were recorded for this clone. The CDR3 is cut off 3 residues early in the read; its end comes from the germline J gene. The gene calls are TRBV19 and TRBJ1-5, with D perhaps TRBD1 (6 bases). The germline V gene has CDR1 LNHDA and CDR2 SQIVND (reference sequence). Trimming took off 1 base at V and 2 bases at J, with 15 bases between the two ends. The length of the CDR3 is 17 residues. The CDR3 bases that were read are TGTGCCAGTAGTATAGGGGCGGGGGCGAGAGGCAATCAGCCC. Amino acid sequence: CASSIGAGARGNQP. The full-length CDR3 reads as CASSIGAGARGNQPQHF. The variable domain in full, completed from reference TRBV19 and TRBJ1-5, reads DGGITQSPKYLFRKEGQNVTLSCEQNLNHDAMYWYRQDPGQGLRLIYYSQIVNDFQKGDIAEGYSVSREKKESFPLTVTSAQKNPTAFYLCASSIGAGARGNQPQHFGDGTRLSIL.

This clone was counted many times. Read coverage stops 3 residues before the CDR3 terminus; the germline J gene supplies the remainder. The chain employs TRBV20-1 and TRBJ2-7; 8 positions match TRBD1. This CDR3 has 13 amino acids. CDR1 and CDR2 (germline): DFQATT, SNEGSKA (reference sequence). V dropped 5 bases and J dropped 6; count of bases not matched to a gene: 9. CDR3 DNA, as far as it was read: TGCAGTGCTGATACAGGGGGTCGGGGCGAG. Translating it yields CSADTGGRGE. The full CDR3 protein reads CSADTGGRGEQYF.

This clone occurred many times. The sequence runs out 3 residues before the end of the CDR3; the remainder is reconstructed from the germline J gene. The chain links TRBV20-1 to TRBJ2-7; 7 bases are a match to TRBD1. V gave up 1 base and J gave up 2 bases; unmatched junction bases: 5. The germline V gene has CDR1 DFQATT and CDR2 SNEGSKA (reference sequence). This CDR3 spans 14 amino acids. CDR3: CSARVEDRPYEQYF. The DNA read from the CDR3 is TGCAGTGCTAGAGTCGAGGACAGGCCCTACGAG.

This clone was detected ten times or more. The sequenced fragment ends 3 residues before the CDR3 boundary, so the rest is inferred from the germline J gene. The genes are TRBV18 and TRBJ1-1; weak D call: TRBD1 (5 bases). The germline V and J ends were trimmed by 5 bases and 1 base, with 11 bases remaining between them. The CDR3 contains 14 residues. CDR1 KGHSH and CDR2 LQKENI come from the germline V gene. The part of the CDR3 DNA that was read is TGTGCCAGCTCAGCGACAGTAGGGAACACTGAA. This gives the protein CASSATVGNTE. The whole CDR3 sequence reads CASSATVGNTEAFF. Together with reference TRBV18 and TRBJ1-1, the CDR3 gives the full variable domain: NAGVMQNPRHLVRRRGQEARLRCSPMKGHSHVYWYRQLPEEGLKFMVYLQKENIIDESGMPKERFSAEFPKEGPSILRIQQVVRGDSAAYFCASSATVGNTEAFFGQGTRLTVV.

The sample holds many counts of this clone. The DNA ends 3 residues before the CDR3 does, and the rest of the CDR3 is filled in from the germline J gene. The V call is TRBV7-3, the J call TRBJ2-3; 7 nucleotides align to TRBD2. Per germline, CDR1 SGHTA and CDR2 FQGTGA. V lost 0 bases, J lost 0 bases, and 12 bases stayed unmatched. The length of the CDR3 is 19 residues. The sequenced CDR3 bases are TGTGCCAGCAGCTTAACGTCCGGGCTAGCGGCAACTAGCACAGATACG. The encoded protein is CASSLTSGLAATSTDT. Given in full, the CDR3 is CASSLTSGLAATSTDTQYF.

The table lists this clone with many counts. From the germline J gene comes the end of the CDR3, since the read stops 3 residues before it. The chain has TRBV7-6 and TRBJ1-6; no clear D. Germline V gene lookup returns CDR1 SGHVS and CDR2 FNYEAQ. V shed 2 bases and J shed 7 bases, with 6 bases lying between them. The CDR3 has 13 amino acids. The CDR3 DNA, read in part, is TGTGCCAGCAGCTTACAGCGAAATTCACCC. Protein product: CASSLQRNSP. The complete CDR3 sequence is CASSLQRNSPLHF.

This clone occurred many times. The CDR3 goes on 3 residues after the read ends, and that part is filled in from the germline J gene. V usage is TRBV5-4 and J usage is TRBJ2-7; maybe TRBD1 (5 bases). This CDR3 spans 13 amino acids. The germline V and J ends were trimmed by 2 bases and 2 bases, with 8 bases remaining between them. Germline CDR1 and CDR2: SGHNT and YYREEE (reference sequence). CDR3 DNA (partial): TGTGCCAGCAGCTTCACAGGCACCTACGAG. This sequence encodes CASSFTGTYE. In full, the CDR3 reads CASSFTGTYEQYF.

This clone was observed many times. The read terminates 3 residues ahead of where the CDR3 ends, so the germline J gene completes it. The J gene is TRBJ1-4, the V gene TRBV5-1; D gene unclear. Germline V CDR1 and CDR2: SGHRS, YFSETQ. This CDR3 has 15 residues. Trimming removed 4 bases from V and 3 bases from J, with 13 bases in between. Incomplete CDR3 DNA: TGCGCCAGCAGCCCGGGCGGACTTCCTAATGAAAAA. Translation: CASSPGGLPNEK. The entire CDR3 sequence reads CASSPGGLPNEKLFF.

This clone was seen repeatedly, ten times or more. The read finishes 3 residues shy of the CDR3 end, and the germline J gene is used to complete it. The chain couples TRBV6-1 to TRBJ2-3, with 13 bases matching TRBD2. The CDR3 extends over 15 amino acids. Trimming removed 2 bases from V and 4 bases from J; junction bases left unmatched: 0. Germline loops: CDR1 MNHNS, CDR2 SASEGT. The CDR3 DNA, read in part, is TGTGCCAGCAGTGAAACTAGCGGGGGGGCAGATACG. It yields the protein CASSETSGGADT. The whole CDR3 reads CASSETSGGADTQYF.

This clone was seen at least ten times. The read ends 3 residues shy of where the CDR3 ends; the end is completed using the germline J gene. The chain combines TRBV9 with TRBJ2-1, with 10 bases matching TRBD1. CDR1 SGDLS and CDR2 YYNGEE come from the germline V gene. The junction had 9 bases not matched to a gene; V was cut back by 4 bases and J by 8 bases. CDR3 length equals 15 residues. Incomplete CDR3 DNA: TGTGCCAGCAGCCGAACGACAGGGGGCAAGGATGAG. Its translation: CASSRTTGGKDE. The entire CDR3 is CASSRTTGGKDEQFF. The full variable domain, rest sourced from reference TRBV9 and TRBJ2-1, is DSGVTQTPKHLITATGQRVTLRCSPRSGDLSVYWYQQSLDQGLQFLIQYYNGEERAKGNILERFSAQQFPDLHSELNLSSLELGDSALYFCASSRTTGGKDEQFFGPGTRLTVL.

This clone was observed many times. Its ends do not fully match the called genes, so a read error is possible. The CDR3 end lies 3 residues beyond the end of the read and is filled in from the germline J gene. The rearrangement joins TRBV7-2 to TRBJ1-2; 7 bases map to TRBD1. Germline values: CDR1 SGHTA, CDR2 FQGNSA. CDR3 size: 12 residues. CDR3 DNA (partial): TGTGCCAGCAGATTAGGGGGCTTTGGC. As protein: CASRLGGFG. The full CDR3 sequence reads CASRLGGFGYTF.

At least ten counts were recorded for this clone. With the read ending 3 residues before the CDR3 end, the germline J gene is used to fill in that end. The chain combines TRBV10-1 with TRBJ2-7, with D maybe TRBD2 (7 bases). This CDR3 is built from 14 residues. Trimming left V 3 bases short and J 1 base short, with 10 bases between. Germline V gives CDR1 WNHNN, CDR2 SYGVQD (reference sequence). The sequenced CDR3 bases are TGCGCCAGCAGTGAAGGGGGGGGTTCCTACGAG. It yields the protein CASSEGGGSYE. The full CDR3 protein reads CASSEGGGSYEQYF.

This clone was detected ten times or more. The chain's CDR3 is CSAPRGSANEKLFF. The DNA read from the CDR3 is TGCAGTGCCCCCAGGGGTTCGGCTAATGAAAAA. The chain recombines TRBV20-1 with TRBJ1-4; D may be TRBD1 (6 bases). The CDR3 is cut off 3 residues early in the read; its end comes from the germline J gene. Germline V gene sequence: CDR1 DFQATT, CDR2 SNEGSKA (reference sequence). V gave up 6 bases and J gave up 3 bases, with 14 bases separating them. The CDR3 length is 14 residues.

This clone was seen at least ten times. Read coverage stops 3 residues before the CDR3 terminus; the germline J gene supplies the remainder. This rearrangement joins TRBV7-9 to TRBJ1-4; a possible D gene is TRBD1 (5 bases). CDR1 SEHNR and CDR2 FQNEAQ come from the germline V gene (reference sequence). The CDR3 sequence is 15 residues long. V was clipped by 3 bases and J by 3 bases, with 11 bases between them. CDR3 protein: CASSLLRGANEKLFF. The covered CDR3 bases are TGTGCCAGCAGCTTGTTGAGGGGAGCTAATGAAAAA.